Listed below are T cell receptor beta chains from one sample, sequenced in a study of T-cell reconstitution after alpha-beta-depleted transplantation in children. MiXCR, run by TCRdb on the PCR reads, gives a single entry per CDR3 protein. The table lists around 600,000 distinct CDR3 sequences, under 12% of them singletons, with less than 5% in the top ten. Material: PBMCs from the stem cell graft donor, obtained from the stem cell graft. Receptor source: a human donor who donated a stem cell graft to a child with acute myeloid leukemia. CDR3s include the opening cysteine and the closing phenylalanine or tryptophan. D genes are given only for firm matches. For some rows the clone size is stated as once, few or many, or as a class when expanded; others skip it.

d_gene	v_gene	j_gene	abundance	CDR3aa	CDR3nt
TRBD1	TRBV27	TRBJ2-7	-	CASSWGQHSYEQYF	TGTGCCAGCAGTTGGGGACAGCACTCCTACGAGCAGTACTTC
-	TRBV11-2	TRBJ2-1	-	CASSPSPPSVSNEQFF	TGTGCCAGCAGCCCATCTCCCCCTAGCGTGAGTAATGAGCAGTTCTTC
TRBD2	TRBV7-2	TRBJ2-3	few	CASSLALGTSGRNTQYF	TGTGCCAGCAGCTTAGCCCTGGGGACTAGCGGGAGGAATACGCAGTATTTT
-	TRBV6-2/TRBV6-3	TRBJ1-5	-	CASSYSGVPQHF	TGTGCCAGCAGTTACTCCGGCGTGCCCCAGCATTTT
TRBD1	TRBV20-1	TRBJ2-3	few	CSPGQGADTQYF	TGCAGTCCGGGACAGGGGGCAGATACGCAGTATTTT
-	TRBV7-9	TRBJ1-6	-	CASSLRAENSPLHF	TGTGCCAGCAGCTTGAGGGCAGAAAATTCACCCCTCCACTTT
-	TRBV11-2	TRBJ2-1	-	CASSLGLRSPNEQFF	TGTGCCAGCAGCTTGGGCCTTAGGTCCCCCAATGAGCAGTTCTTC
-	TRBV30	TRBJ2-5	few	CAWIKTIRALQTQYF	TGTGCCTGGATAAAAACGATTCGGGCCTTACAGACCCAGTACTTC
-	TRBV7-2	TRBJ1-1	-	CASSLITVKSEAFF	TGTGCCAGCAGCTTAATCACAGTCAAGAGTGAAGCTTTCTTT
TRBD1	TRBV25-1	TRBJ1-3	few	CASSESDRGNTIYF	TGTGCCAGCAGTGAATCGGACAGGGGAAACACCATATATTTT
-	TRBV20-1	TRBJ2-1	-	CSATRSGEQFF	TGCAGTGCTACCCGTAGCGGTGAGCAGTTCTTC
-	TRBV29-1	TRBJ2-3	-	CSVEGHPDTQYF	TGCAGCGTTGAAGGGCACCCGGATACGCAGTATTTT
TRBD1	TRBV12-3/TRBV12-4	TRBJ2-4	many	CASSRPGQTKNIQYF	TGTGCCAGCAGTCGACCGGGACAGACTAAAAACATTCAGTACTTC
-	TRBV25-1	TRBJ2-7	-	CASSEFRLACLSYEQYF	TGTGCCAGCAGTGAATTCCGTCTAGCGTGTCTCTCCTACGAGCAGTACTTC
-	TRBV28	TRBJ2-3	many	CASSLDGSVTDTQYF	TGTGCCAGCAGTTTAGACGGGAGCGTAACAGATACGCAGTATTTT